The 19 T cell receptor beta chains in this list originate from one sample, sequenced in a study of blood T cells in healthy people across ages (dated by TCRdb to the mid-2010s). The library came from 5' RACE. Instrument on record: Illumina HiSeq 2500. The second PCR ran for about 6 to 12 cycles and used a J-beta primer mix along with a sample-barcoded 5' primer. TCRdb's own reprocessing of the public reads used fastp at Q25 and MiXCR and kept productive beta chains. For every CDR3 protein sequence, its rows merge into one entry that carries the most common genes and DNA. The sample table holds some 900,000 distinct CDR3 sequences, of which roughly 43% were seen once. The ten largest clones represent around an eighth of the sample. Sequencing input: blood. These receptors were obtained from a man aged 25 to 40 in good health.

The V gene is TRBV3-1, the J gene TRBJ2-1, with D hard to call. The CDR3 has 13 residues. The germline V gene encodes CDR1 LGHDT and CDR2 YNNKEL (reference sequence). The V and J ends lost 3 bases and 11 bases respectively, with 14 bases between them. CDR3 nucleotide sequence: TGTGCCAGCAGCCAGGCCTCGGTGGGCAAGCAGTTCTTC. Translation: CASSQASVGKQFF.

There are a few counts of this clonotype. Written as DNA, the CDR3 is TGCGCCAGCAGCCAAAGCGGCGTGGGGAATGAGCAGTTCTTC. This gives the protein CASSQSGVGNEQFF. The chain recombines TRBV4-3 with TRBJ2-1; tentative D call: TRBD2 (5 bases). V dropped 2 bases and J dropped 7 bases, with 12 bases sitting between them. CDR1 LGHNA and CDR2 YSLEER come from the germline V gene. The CDR3 consists of 14 residues.

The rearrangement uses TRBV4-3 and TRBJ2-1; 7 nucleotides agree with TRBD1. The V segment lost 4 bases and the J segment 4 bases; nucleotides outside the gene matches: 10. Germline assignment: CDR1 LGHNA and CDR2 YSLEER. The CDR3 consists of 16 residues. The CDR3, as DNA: TGCGCCAGCAGCCGGACCGGGACAGCTCTTTACAATGAGCAGTTCTTC. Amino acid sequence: CASSRTGTALYNEQFF.

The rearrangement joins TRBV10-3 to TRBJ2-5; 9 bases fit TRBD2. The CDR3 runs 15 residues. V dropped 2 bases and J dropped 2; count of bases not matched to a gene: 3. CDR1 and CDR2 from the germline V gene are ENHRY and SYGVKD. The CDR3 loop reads CAISEEGLAQETQYF. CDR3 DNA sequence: TGTGCCATCAGTGAGGAGGGACTAGCTCAAGAGACCCAGTACTTC.

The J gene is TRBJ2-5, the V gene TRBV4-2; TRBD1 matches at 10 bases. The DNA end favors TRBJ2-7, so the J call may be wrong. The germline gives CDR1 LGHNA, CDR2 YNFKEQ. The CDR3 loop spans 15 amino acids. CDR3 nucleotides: TGTGCCAGCAGCCTTATGGGACAGGGGCTCAGCGAGCAGTACTTC. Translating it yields CASSLMGQGLSEQYF.

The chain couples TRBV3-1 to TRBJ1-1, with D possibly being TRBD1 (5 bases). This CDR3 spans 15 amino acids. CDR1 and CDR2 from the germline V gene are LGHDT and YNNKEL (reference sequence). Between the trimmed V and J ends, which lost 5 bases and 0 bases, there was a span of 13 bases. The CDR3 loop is CASSEAGQMNTEAFF. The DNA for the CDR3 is TGTGCCAGCAGCGAAGCGGGGCAGATGAACACTGAAGCTTTCTTT.

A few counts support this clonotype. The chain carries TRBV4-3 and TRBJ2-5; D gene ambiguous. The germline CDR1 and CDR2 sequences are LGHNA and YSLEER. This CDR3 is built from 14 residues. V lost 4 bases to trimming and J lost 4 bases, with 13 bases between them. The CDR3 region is CASSLQHRRETQYF. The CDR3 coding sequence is TGCGCCAGCAGCCTCCAACACCGGAGAGAGACCCAGTACTTC.

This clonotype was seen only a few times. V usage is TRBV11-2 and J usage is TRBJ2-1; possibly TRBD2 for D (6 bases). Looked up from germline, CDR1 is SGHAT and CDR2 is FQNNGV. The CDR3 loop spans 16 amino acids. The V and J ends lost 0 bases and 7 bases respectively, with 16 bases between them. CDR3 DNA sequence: TGTGCCAGCAGCTTAGAGGGTGGGACCGGAGGGAATGAGCAGTTCTTC. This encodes CASSLEGGTGGNEQFF.

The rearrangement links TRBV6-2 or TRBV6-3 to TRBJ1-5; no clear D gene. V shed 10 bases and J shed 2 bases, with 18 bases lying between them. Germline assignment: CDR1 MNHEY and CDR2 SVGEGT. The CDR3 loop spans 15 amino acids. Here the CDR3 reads CAIDKDGAGNQPQHF. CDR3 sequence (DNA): TGTGCCATTGACAAGGACGGAGCTGGCAATCAGCCCCAGCATTTT.

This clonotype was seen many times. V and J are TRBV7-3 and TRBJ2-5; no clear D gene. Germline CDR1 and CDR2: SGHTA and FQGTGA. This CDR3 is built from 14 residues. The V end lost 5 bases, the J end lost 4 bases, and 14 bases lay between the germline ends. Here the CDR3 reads CASSPSTFSETQYF. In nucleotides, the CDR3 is TGTGCCAGCAGCCCGTCGACATTTTCAGAGACCCAGTACTTC. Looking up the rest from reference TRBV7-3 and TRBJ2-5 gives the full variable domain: GAGVSQTPSNKVTEKGKYVELRCDPISGHTALYWYRQSLGQGPEFLIYFQGTGAADDSGLPNDRFFAVRPEGSVSTLKIQRTERGDSAVYLCASSPSTFSETQYFGPGTRLLVL.

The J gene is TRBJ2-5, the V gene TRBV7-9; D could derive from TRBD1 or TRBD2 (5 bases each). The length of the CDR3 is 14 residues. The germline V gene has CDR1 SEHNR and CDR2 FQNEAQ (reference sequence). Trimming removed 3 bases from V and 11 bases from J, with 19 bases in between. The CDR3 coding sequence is TGTGCCAGCAGCTTCAGCCGGGACGTCGGGGAGCAGTACTTC. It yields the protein CASSFSRDVGEQYF.

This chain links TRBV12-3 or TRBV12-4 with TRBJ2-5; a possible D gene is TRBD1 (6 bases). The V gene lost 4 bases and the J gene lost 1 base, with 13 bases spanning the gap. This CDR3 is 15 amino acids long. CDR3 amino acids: CASSCSRTAQETQYF. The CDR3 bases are TGTGCCAGCAGTTGCTCCCGGACAGCCCAAGAGACCCAGTACTTC.

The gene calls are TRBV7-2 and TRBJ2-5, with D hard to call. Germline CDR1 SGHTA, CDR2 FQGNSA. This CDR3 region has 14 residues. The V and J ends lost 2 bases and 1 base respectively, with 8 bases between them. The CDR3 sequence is CASSLSRSQETQYF. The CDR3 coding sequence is TGTGCCAGCAGCTTAAGCAGGAGCCAAGAGACCCAGTACTTC.

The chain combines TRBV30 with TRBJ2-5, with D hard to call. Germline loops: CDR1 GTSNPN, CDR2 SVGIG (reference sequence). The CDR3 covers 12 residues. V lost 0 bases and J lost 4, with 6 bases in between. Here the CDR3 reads CAWSVKGETQYF. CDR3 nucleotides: TGTGCCTGGAGTGTAAAAGGAGAGACCCAGTACTTC.

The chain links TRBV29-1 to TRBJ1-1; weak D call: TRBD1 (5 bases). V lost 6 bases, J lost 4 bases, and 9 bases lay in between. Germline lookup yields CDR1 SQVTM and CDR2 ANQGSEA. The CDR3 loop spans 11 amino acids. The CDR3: CSVGDPTEAFF. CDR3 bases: TGCAGCGTCGGGGACCCCACTGAAGCTTTCTTT.

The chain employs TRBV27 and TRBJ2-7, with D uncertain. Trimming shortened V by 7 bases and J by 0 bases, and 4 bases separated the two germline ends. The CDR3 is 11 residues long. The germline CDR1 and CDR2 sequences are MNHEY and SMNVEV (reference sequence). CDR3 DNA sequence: TGTGCCAGCATCACCTCCTACGAGCAGTACTTC. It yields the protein CASITSYEQYF.

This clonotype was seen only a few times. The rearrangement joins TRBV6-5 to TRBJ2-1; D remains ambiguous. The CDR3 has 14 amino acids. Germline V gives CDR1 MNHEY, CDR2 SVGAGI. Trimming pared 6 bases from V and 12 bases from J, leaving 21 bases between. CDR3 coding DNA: TGTGCCAGCAGCTCTACCTTTCCTGATCTACGGCAGTTCTTC. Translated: CASSSTFPDLRQFF.

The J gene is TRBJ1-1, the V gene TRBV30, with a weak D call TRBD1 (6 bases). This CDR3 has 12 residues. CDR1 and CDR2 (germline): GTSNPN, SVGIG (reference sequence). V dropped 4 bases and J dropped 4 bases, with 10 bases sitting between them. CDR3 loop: CAWNQGITEAFF. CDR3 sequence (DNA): TGTGCCTGGAACCAGGGGATCACTGAAGCTTTCTTT.

Here the CDR3 DNA reads TGTGCCAGCAGCCATGACTCCCCCGAGCAGTACTTC. It encodes CASSHDSPEQYF. The chain couples TRBV3-1 to TRBJ2-7; D gene uncertain. The CDR3 contains 12 residues. V shed 3 bases and J shed 6 bases, with 9 bases lying between them. Germline CDR1 is LGHDT and CDR2 is YNNKEL (reference sequence).